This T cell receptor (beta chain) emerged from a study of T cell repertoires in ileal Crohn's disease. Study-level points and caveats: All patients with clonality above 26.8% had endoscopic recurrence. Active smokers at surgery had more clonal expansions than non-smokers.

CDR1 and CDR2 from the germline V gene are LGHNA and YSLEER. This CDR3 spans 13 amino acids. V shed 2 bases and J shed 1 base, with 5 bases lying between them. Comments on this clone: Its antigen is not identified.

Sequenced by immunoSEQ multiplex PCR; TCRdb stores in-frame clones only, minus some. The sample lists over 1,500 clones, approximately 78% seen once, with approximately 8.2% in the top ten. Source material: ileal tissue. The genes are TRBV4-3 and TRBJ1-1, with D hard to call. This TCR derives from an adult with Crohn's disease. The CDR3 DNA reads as TGCGCCAGCAGCCAACAGCGGAACACTGAAGCTTTCTTT. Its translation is CASSQQRNTEAFF.